The clone carrying this T cell receptor beta chain was counted only a few times. The target antigen is unknown. TCRdb itself ran the reads through MiXCR, one entry per CDR3 protein. Of about 140,000 distinct CDR3 sequences in the sample, 25% to 35% were seen once. These data originate in a study of T cell repertoires in cytomegalovirus infection. Turning to the study itself: Public TCR beta signature analysis indicated the presence of both CMV infection and matching HLA type.

Findings of the study overall: CMV-specific TCR beta clonotypes restricted by HLA-C were the ones dominating the ex vivo response.

The TCR originated in a human donor in good health (CMV status not recorded). Some clones in this sample may be carry-over from other donors' samples. The source was CD8+ T cells from cultured PBMCs, collected from culture after CMV antigen stimulation.

DNA for the CDR3: TGTGCCAGCAGTGTCCGGGCCTCTAGCAATCAGCCCCAGCATTTT. Its translation: CASSVRASSNQPQHF. The chain has TRBV6-1 and TRBJ1-5; no clear D gene. There are 15 residues in the CDR3. The ends were cut back, 4 bases at V and 0 bases at J, with 10 bases in the middle. CDR1 and CDR2 (germline): MNHNS, SASEGT.